This is a list of T cell receptor beta chains from one sample in a study of radiotherapy plus CTLA-4 blockade in lung cancer. Libraries were prepared by immunoSEQ multiplex PCR; TCRdb keeps only in-frame clonotypes and omits some of them. The sample includes some 71,000 clones, less than 85% of them seen just once. The sequenced sample was peripheral blood, obtained from a patient treated with radiotherapy plus ipilimumab. The receptor set was obtained from a human donor with non-small cell lung cancer whose response to radiotherapy plus ipilimumab could not be evaluated. Some clones in this sample may be carry-over from other donors' samples. Both conserved end residues are part of each CDR3. Fields, in order: V gene, J gene, clone size, D gene, CDR3 protein, CDR3 DNA. The D gene is left open where the match is weak. Expanded clones are given a class, and other clones once, few, many or no size at all.

TRBV6-6	TRBJ1-2	once	NA	CASTPGGSGTYGYTF	TGTGCCAGCACCCCCGGGGGATCGGGGACCTATGGCTACACCTTC
TRBV6-1	TRBJ2-3	NA	NA	CASSESLYTDTQYF	TGTGCCAGCAGTGAAAGCCTTTACACAGATACGCAGTATTTT
TRBV4-3	TRBJ2-1	NA	NA	CASSQVGRGRDEQFF	TGCGCCAGCAGCCAAGTGGGGCGGGGGCGGGATGAGCAGTTCTTC
TRBV19	TRBJ2-7	few	NA	CASSVGGSPYEQYF	TGTGCCAGTAGCGTTGGGGGGTCCCCCTACGAGCAGTACTTC
TRBV27	TRBJ2-1	few	TRBD2	CASSGPGGPTYNEQFF	TGTGCCAGCAGTGGGCCGGGGGGGCCGACCTACAATGAGCAGTTCTTC
TRBV28	TRBJ2-5	few	TRBD1	CASSLTGGVETQYF	TGTGCCAGCAGTTTGACAGGGGGCGTAGAGACCCAGTACTTC
TRBV4-1	TRBJ2-1	NA	NA	CASSQASRQGYNEQFF	TGCGCCAGCAGCCAAGCTTCTCGCCAGGGGTACAATGAGCAGTTCTTC
TRBV6-5	TRBJ1-1	NA	NA	CASSSVWEGTEAFF	TGTGCCAGCAGTTCTGTGTGGGAGGGCACTGAAGCTTTCTTT
TRBV9	TRBJ2-7	NA	NA	CASSVGGTGPLEQYF	TGTGCCAGCAGCGTCGGGGGGACAGGACCGCTCGAGCAGTACTTC
TRBV5-4	TRBJ2-7	NA	TRBD2	CASSLGPGTSGTYEQYF	TGTGCCAGCAGTTTGGGCCCCGGGACTAGCGGAACCTACGAGCAGTACTTC
TRBV29-1	TRBJ2-3	NA	TRBD1	CSGWTGAGNTQYF	TGCAGCGGGTGGACAGGGGCTGGGAATACGCAGTATTTT
TRBV18	TRBJ2-7	NA	NA	CASSPRGRGFYEQYF	TGTGCCAGCTCACCACGGGGCAGGGGATTCTACGAGCAGTACTTC
TRBV6-6	TRBJ2-5	NA	TRBD1	CASSRDRGETQYF	TGTGCCAGCAGTCGGGACAGAGGAGAGACCCAGTACTTC
TRBV6-6	TRBJ1-6	few	NA	CASNRNRVGNSPLHF	TGTGCCAGCAACCGAAACAGGGTTGGAAATTCACCCCTCCACTTT
TRBV5-1	TRBJ2-1	NA	TRBD1	CASSMGQEYNEQFF	TGCGCCAGCAGCATGGGACAGGAGTACAATGAGCAGTTCTTC
TRBV13	TRBJ2-7	NA	NA	CASSSGPRVGEQYF	TGTGCCAGCAGCTCTGGACCGAGGGTTGGGGAGCAGTACTTC
TRBV15	TRBJ1-5	NA	NA	CATSRSGFNQPQHF	TGTGCCACCAGCAGATCGGGGTTCAATCAGCCCCAGCATTTT
TRBV27	TRBJ2-7	NA	NA	CASRDLTYEQYF	TGTGCCAGCAGGGACTTAACCTACGAGCAGTACTTC
TRBV6-5	TRBJ2-3	NA	NA	CASSPQVVDTQYF	TGTGCCAGCAGCCCCCAGGTAGTAGATACGCAGTATTTT
TRBV5-4	TRBJ2-2	NA	TRBD2	CASSPPGTKNTGELFF	TGTGCCAGCAGCCCCCCAGGGACTAAGAACACCGGGGAGCTGTTTTTT
TRBV9	TRBJ2-1	NA	TRBD2	CASSPLAGAYNEQFF	TGTGCCAGCAGCCCTTTAGCGGGGGCCTACAATGAGCAGTTCTTC
TRBV18	TRBJ1-1	NA	TRBD1	CASSPTGGDDTEAFF	TGTGCCAGCTCACCGACAGGGGGCGATGACACTGAAGCTTTCTTT
TRBV7-9	TRBJ1-6	NA	TRBD1	CASSPRTGNSPLHF	TGTGCCAGCAGCCCTCGGACAGGGAACTCACCCCTCCACTTT